The 27 T cell receptor beta chains reported below all come from one sample, sequenced in a study of control samples from healthy donors and cancer patients. TCRdb keeps only in-frame clones here, not all; method: immunoSEQ multiplex PCR. The sample includes some 13,000 clones, less than 95% of them seen just once. Sequencing was done on a sample of PBMCs. All receptors derive from a man between 65 and 85 years old with head and neck cancer.

This sequence joins TRBV7-8 and TRBJ2-4; D tentatively reads TRBD1 or TRBD2 (5 bases each). The CDR3 covers 13 residues. The germline V gene encodes CDR1 SGHVS and CDR2 FQNEAQ. V was cut by 1 base and J by 5 bases, with 6 bases left in between. This CDR3 is CASSLGGQNIQYF. In DNA form, the CDR3 reads TGTGCCAGCAGCTTAGGGGGACAAAACATTCAGTACTTC.

The V call is TRBV5-1, the J call TRBJ1-1, with a tentative D call TRBD1 (5 bases). Germline loops: CDR1 SGHRS, CDR2 YFSETQ. This CDR3 has 14 residues. Trimming stripped 6 bases from V and 3 bases from J, with 15 bases between. The CDR3 bases are TGCGCCAGCATCCCAGGGCAGGGTGACACTGAAGCTTTCTTT. Its translation: CASIPGQGDTEAFF.

The chain joins TRBV28 to TRBJ2-7; the D gene is possibly TRBD2 (5 bases). Germline V gives CDR1 MDHEN, CDR2 SYDVKM. There are 15 residues in the CDR3. V lost 9 bases and J lost 4, with 22 bases in between. The CDR3 is CASSSPEDRLYEQYF. CDR3 DNA sequence: TGTGCCAGTTCTTCCCCGGAGGACCGCCTTTACGAGCAGTACTTC.

The chain recombines TRBV5-4 with TRBJ2-5, with 8 bases fitting TRBD1. CDR1 and CDR2 from the germline V gene are SGHNT and YYREEE (reference sequence). V shed 2 bases and J 4 bases; nucleotides not matched to a gene: 4. The CDR3 contains 14 residues. The CDR3 DNA follows: TGTGCCAGCAGCTTTGGACAGGGCGTAGAGACCCAGTACTTC. Amino acid sequence: CASSFGQGVETQYF.

This rearrangement joins TRBV6-5 to TRBJ2-7; D gene unclear. The V end was cut by 7 bases, the J end by 4 bases, with 14 bases between. There are 13 residues in the CDR3. Per germline, CDR1 MNHEY and CDR2 SVGAGI. The chain's CDR3 is CASTPGSLYEQYF. The CDR3 DNA sequence: TGTGCCAGCACTCCCGGGTCTCTATACGAGCAGTACTTC.

V gene TRBV27 combines with J gene TRBJ1-1; maybe TRBD1 (5 bases). Germline CDR1 MNHEY, CDR2 SMNVEV (reference sequence). V lost 3 bases to trimming and J lost 2 bases, with 10 bases between them. The CDR3 has 14 amino acids. DNA for the CDR3: TGTGCCAGCAGTTTGAGACAGACTAACACTGAAGCTTTCTTT. It is translated as CASSLRQTNTEAFF.

CDR3 DNA sequence: TGTGCCAGCAGCCAAGTGCAGGGGGAAGTAGATACGCAGTATTTT. It encodes CASSQVQGEVDTQYF. V usage is TRBV3-1 (or the pseudogene TRBV3-2) and J usage is TRBJ2-3; the match to TRBD1 covers 7 bases. Germline V gene lookup returns CDR1 LGHDT and CDR2 YNNKEL (reference sequence). This CDR3 contains 15 residues. V lost 1 base, J lost 5 bases, and 6 bases stayed unmatched.

This chain links TRBV7-3 with TRBJ1-2; TRBD1 agrees at 10 bases. The CDR3 runs to 17 residues. Unmatched junction bases numbered 12, after V lost 4 bases and J lost 4 bases. Germline V gene lookup returns CDR1 SGHTA and CDR2 FQGTGA. The DNA for the CDR3 is TGTGCCAGCAGCTCTACGGGAGGGACAGGGGCTACCTATGGCTACACCTTC. Translated, it gives CASSSTGGTGATYGYTF. Drawing the rest from reference TRBV7-3 and TRBJ1-2, the complete variable domain is GAGVSQTPSNKVTEKGKYVELRCDPISGHTALYWYRQSLGQGPEFLIYFQGTGAADDSGLPNDRFFAVRPEGSVSTLKIQRTERGDSAVYLCASSSTGGTGATYGYTFGSGTRLTVV.

CDR3 loop: CAWRTGLAKNIQYF. The DNA for the CDR3 is TGTGCCTGGAGAACCGGGCTAGCCAAAAACATTCAGTACTTC. The rearrangement uses TRBV30 and TRBJ2-4; D not resolved. The CDR3 consists of 14 residues. Germline CDR1 is GTSNPN and CDR2 is SVGIG (reference sequence). The V end lost 3 bases, the J end lost 0 bases, and 9 bases lay between the germline ends.

The chain has TRBV10-3 and TRBJ2-5, with a possible D match to TRBD1 (5 bases). Germline-derived CDR1 and CDR2 are ENHRY and SYGVKD. Trimming left V 7 bases short and J 5 bases short, with 17 bases between. CDR3 length: 14 amino acids. CDR3 sequence: CAITATDTAETQYF. The CDR3 coding sequence is TGTGCCATCACCGCCACGGACACGGCGGAGACCCAGTACTTC.

The chain carries TRBV6-5 and TRBJ1-1; D is unclear. V lost 6 bases and J 0 bases, leaving 2 bases between the germline ends. CDR1 is MNHEY and CDR2 is SVGAGI in the germline V gene. The CDR3 is 11 amino acids. CDR3 bases: TGTGCCAGCAGATTGAACACTGAAGCTTTCTTT. Amino acids: CASRLNTEAFF.

This clone was seen once. The CDR3 region has the DNA TGTGCCAGCTCACCTGTATCCAGCTCTGGGGCCAACGTCCTGACTTTC. Translating it yields CASSPVSSSGANVLTF. The chain is built from TRBV18 and TRBJ2-6, with no clear D. V was cut by 3 bases and J by 0 bases, with 9 bases left in between. Per the germline V gene, CDR1 is KGHSH and CDR2 is LQKENI. The CDR3 consists of 16 residues.

The V and J genes are TRBV19 and TRBJ2-5; possible D gene TRBD2, 7 bases. This CDR3 region has 13 residues. CDR1 and CDR2 from the germline V gene are LNHDA and SQIVND (reference sequence). Between the trimmed V and J ends, which lost 11 bases and 5 bases, there was a span of 18 bases. The CDR3 region is CAAARGAGETQYF. The CDR3 region has the DNA TGTGCCGCGGCCCGGGGGGCCGGGGAGACCCAGTACTTC.

There are a few counts of this clone. The chain has TRBV7-9 and TRBJ2-2; D is ambiguous. The CDR3 is made up of 13 amino acids. Trimming took 5 bases from V and 4 from J, leaving 8 bases between them. Germline assignment: CDR1 SEHNR and CDR2 FQNEAQ (reference sequence). The DNA of the CDR3 is TGTGCCAGCAGCCGGGTTGGCACCGGGGAGCTGTTTTTT. It is translated as CASSRVGTGELFF. The entire variable domain, with the rest obtained from reference TRBV7-9 and TRBJ2-2, is as follows: DTGVSQNPRHKITKRGQNVTFRCDPISEHNRLYWYRQTLGQGPEFLTYFQNEAQLEKSRLLSDRFSAERPKGSFSTLEIQRTEQGDSAMYLCASSRVGTGELFFGEGSRLTVL.

The chain recombines TRBV7-9 with TRBJ2-7; possibly TRBD1 or TRBD2 for D (6 bases each). The germline CDR1 and CDR2 sequences are SEHNR and FQNEAQ (reference sequence). The CDR3 length is 15 residues. Trimming removed 6 bases at V and 4 bases at J, with 19 bases between. The CDR3 loop is CASSGGPGVAYEQYF. The CDR3 nucleotides are TGTGCCAGCAGTGGGGGGCCAGGGGTGGCGTACGAGCAGTACTTC.

The chain has TRBV27 and TRBJ1-1; possible D gene TRBD1, 6 bases. The V gene's germline CDR1 is MNHEY and CDR2 SMNVEV (reference sequence). V shed 3 bases and J shed 4 bases, with 12 bases lying between them. The CDR3 is made up of 14 amino acids. The CDR3 here is CASSFTQGSTEAFF. The DNA for the CDR3 is TGTGCCAGCAGTTTCACACAGGGTAGCACTGAAGCTTTCTTT.

This clone was observed once. The chain employs TRBV5-8 and TRBJ2-7, with 7 positions matching TRBD2. The CDR3 consists of 12 residues. The ends lost 4 bases at V and 6 bases at J; junction bases unmatched: 4. From germline, CDR1 is SGHTS and CDR2 YDEGEE. CDR3 bases: TGTGCCAGCAGCCTCACTAGCGCCGAGCAGTACTTC. The encoded protein is CASSLTSAEQYF.

V is TRBV3-1 (or the pseudogene TRBV3-2) and J is TRBJ1-3; 7 bases align to TRBD1. The CDR3 sequence is 16 residues long. The J segment lost 0 bases and the V segment lost 4 bases, leaving 6 bases of the junction unmatched. CDR1 is LGHDT, CDR2 YNNKEL, per germline (reference sequence). As DNA, the CDR3 is TGTGCCAGCAGCCCAGGGGGGATAAGCTCTGGAAACACCATATATTTT. It is translated as CASSPGGISSGNTIYF.

Concerning this clone: Other DNA sequences within the sample encode an identical CDR3. The chain is built from TRBV7-3 and TRBJ2-7; D remains unclear. CDR1 is SGHTA and CDR2 is FQGTGA in the germline V gene. V gave up 4 bases and J gave up 0 bases, with 22 bases separating them. The CDR3 loop spans 18 amino acids. The CDR3 sequence is CASSYFVSWAPSSYEQYF. CDR3 DNA sequence: TGTGCCAGCAGCTATTTTGTATCCTGGGCACCGAGCTCCTACGAGCAGTACTTC.

The chain employs TRBV5-1 and TRBJ2-3, with 8 bases identical to TRBD2. From germline, CDR1 is SGHRS and CDR2 YFSETQ. This CDR3 is built from 17 residues. J was trimmed by 0 bases and V by 0 bases; bases with no gene match: 6. In DNA, the CDR3 is TGCGCCAGCAGCTTGGCCGGGAGGGCGGATAGCACAGATACGCAGTATTTT. It specifies CASSLAGRADSTDTQYF.

The rearrangement links TRBV27 to TRBJ2-7; TRBD1 matches 9 bases. V lost 2 bases, J lost 2 bases, and 4 bases stayed unmatched. The CDR3 loop spans 15 amino acids. Germline-derived CDR1 and CDR2 are MNHEY and SMNVEV (reference sequence). CDR3 nucleotides: TGTGCCAGCAGTTTAGCCGGGACAGGGCCCTACGAGCAGTACTTC. Protein sequence: CASSLAGTGPYEQYF.

V gene TRBV7-9 combines with J gene TRBJ1-2; 11 nucleotides agree with TRBD1. The CDR3 loop spans 15 amino acids. Per the germline V gene, CDR1 is SEHNR and CDR2 is FQNEAQ (reference sequence). V lost 4 bases, J lost 6 bases, and 7 bases stayed unmatched. The CDR3 is CASSSWTGGANGYTF. The CDR3 nucleotides read TGTGCCAGCAGCTCCTGGACAGGGGGCGCGAATGGCTACACCTTC.

This sequence joins TRBV6-1 and TRBJ2-7; 9 nucleotides agree with TRBD2. Germline-derived CDR1 and CDR2 are MNHNS and SASEGT. The CDR3 covers 15 residues. J gave up 3 bases and V 6 bases, and 9 bases lay outside the gene matches. The DNA for the CDR3 is TGTGCCAGCAGGGGTAGCGGGGGCGCCAACTACGAGCAGTACTTC. Translation: CASRGSGGANYEQYF.

V and J are TRBV5-1 and TRBJ1-2, with D perhaps matching TRBD1 (5 bases). Germline assignment: CDR1 SGHRS and CDR2 YFSETQ. The V end lost 1 base, the J end lost 2 bases, and 6 bases lay between the germline ends. This CDR3 region has 13 residues. The DNA for the CDR3 is TGCGCCAGCAGCTTGCCAGGGAACTATGGCTACACCTTC. This translates into CASSLPGNYGYTF.

This chain uses TRBV6-5 with TRBJ2-7, with D hard to call. In germline, CDR1 is MNHEY, CDR2 SVGAGI. The length of the CDR3 is 14 residues. Trimming removed 0 bases at V and 2 bases at J, with 8 bases between. The CDR3 sequence is CASSYSPYAYEQYF. CDR3 sequence (DNA): TGTGCCAGCAGTTACTCGCCGTACGCCTACGAGCAGTACTTC.

The chain combines TRBV11-2 with TRBJ1-3; 8 nucleotides align to TRBD1. V was pared by 5 bases and J by 1 base, with 7 bases of the junction left unmatched. The length of the CDR3 is 16 residues. Germline loops: CDR1 SGHAT, CDR2 FQNNGV. The CDR3 DNA sequence: TGTGCCAGCAGCCCGACTGGGACAGGTTCTGGAAACACCATATATTTT. It encodes CASSPTGTGSGNTIYF.

The chain uses TRBV2 and TRBJ1-1; 7 nucleotides match TRBD1. The V and J ends lost 8 bases and 4 bases, in that order; junction bases with no gene match: 7. This CDR3 has 13 amino acids. Germline-derived CDR1 and CDR2 are SNHLY and FYNNEI. CDR3 protein: CASGGQRGTEAFF. DNA for the CDR3: TGTGCCAGCGGGGGACAGCGGGGCACTGAAGCTTTCTTT.